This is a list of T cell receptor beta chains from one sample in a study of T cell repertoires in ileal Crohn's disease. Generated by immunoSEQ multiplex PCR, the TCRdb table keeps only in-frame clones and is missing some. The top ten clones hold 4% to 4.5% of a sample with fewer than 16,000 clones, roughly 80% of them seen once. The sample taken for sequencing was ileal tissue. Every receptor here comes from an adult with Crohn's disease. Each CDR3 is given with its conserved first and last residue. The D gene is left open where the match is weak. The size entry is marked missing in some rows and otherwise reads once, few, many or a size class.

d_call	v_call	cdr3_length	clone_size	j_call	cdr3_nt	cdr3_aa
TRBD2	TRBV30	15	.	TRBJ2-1	TGTGCCTGCCCCCGGACTAGCGGGGGGGCGAATGAGCAGTTCTTC	CACPRTSGGANEQFF
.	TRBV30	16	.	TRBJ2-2	TGTGCCTGGAGTGCCCTACAGGTTTCGAACACCGGGGAGCTGTTTTTT	CAWSALQVSNTGELFF
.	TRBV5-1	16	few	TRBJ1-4	TGCGCCAGCAGCCGGGGATCGGCCATAAACGATGAAAAACTGTTTTTT	CASSRGSAINDEKLFF
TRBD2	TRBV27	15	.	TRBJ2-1	TGTGCCAGCAGCGGAACTAGCGGGAGTCGGGATGAGCAGTTCTTC	CASSGTSGSRDEQFF
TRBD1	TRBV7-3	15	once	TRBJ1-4	TGTGCCAGCAGCTTAACGGGACAGGGTAATGAAAAACTGTTTTTT	CASSLTGQGNEKLFF
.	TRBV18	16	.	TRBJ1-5	TGTGCCAGCTCACCGACAGCGCTCAATAGCAATCAGCCCCAGCATTTT	CASSPTALNSNQPQHF
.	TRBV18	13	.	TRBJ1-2	TGTGCCAGCTCACCGTCAGACAGTTATGGCTACACCTTC	CASSPSDSYGYTF
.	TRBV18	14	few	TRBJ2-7	TGTGCCAGCTCACCACCTACCCCAGGTTCCGAGCAGTACTTC	CASSPPTPGSEQYF
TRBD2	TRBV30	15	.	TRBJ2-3	TGTGCCTGGAGTGTAAGTAGCGGGAGCACAGATACGCAGTATTTT	CAWSVSSGSTDTQYF
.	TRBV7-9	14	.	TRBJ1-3	TGTGCCAGCAGCGAGGTTGGCCCCGGGAACACCATATATTTT	CASSEVGPGNTIYF
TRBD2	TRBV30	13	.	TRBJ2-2	TGTGCCTGGAGCGGGGGGTACACCGGGGAGCTGTTTTTT	CAWSGGYTGELFF
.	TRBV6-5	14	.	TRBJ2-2	TGTGCCAGCAGCACACGGGCGGGGACCGGGGAGCTGTTTTTT	CASSTRAGTGELFF
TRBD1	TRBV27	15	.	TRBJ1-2	TGTGCCAGCAGTACTCCCCCGGGACAGAACTATGGCTACACCTTC	CASSTPPGQNYGYTF
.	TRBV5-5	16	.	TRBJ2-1	TGTGCCAGCAGCCCCCGCACAGGGATTAATTACAATGAGCAGTTCTTC	CASSPRTGINYNEQFF
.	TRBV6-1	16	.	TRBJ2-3	TGTGCCAGCAGTGAAAGGGGGGGCGTGAGCACAGATACGCAGTATTTT	CASSERGGVSTDTQYF
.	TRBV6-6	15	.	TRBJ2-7	TGTGCCAGCAGTTACTCGTACAGGGACACCTACGAGCAGTACTTC	CASSYSYRDTYEQYF
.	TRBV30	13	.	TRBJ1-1	TGTGCCTGGAATGGACAGCCGAACACTGAAGCTTTCTTT	CAWNGQPNTEAFF
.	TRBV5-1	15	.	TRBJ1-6	TGCGCCAGCAGCTTGGCCTCCGAGTATAATTCCCCCCTCCACTTT	CASSLASEYNSPLHF
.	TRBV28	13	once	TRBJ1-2	TGTGCCAGCAGTCTCGGAGGGGACTATGGCTACACCTTC	CASSLGGDYGYTF
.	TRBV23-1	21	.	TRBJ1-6	TGCGCCAGCAGTCAATCGAAAAATTATGGGGGCAGACAAAGAATAAATTCACCCCTCCACTTT	CASSQSKNYGGRQRINSPLHF
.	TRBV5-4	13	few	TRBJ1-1	TGTGCCAGCAGGGGGCTTCAGAACACTGAAGCTTTCTTT	CASRGLQNTEAFF
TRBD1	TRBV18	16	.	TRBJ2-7	TGTGCCAGCTCACAACCGGGCCGGACAGGGGCCTACGAGCAGTACTTC	CASSQPGRTGAYEQYF
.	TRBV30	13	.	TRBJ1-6	TGTGCCTGGGAGACGGGCGGGTTCAGACCCCTCCACTTT	CAWETGGFRPLHF
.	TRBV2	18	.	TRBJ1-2	TGTGCCAGCACCCGGCGGGGTGGGAGGCAGGGCTTGAACTATGGCTACACCTTC	CASTRRGGRQGLNYGYTF